This T cell receptor beta chain was obtained from a study of beta chain features in type 1 diabetes. The investigators reverse transcribed all of the isolated RNA, so they sequenced expressed TCRB transcripts. The data were produced by immunoSEQ multiplex PCR, yet TCRdb's version contains in-frame clones alone and is incomplete. The sample shows 810,000 or so clones, roughly 15% of them seen only once. Germline CDR1 MGHDK, CDR2 SYGVNS. The length of the CDR3 is 13 residues. Trimming cost V 6 bases and J 2 bases; bases outside gene matches: 2. Source material: naive CD4+ T cells from blood. The sequence was obtained from a woman aged 18 to 35 in good health. The chain has TRBV25-1 and TRBJ2-3, with TRBD1 matching over 7 bases. The CDR3 nucleotides read TGTGCCAGCAGAGGGACAGTCACAGATACGCAGTATTTT. Translating gives CASRGTVTDTQYF.